This TCR beta chain came from a study of T cell responses to AZD1222 COVID-19 vaccine. Findings of the study overall: Nearly half of spike-specific TCRs reportedly go after variant regions that carry no mutations. Sampling that yielded the repertoires occurred only after the peak T cell response. Only six individuals given AZD1222 were seropositive at baseline.

This clone has just a few counts. Antigen unknown. Trimming left V 3 bases short and J 5 bases short, with 8 bases between. The CDR3 length is 11 residues. Germline V lookup: CDR1 SQVTM, CDR2 ANQGSEA. The repertoire was sequenced with immunoSEQ multiplex PCR; TCRdb's copy has only in-frame clones and lacks some. The table shows about 94,000 clones, with around 84% occurring only once. This receptor was taken from an adult who received the AZD1222 COVID-19 vaccine. This specimen consisted of peripheral blood, obtained 28 days after the second AZD1222 dose. The chain couples TRBV29-1 to TRBJ2-7; no firm D call. CDR3 in DNA: TGCAGCGTTGACAGTCTGAACGAGCAGTACTTC. Protein sequence: CSVDSLNEQYF.